What follows are 24 T cell receptor beta chains derived from one specimen sequenced in a study of blood T cell repertoires in COVID-19. Sequencing was performed with immunoSEQ multiplex PCR; in TCRdb, only in-frame clones are kept and a portion is missing. The sample contains 37,000 or so clones, under 90% of which appear only once. Sequencing was done on a sample of peripheral blood. These receptors all stem from a human donor in a cohort sampled during active COVID-19.

V usage is TRBV6-6 and J usage is TRBJ2-2; 8 bases are shared with TRBD2. The V and J ends lost 10 bases and 8 bases, in that order; junction bases with no gene match: 18. Germline CDR1 and CDR2: MNHNY and SVGAGI (reference sequence). The CDR3 extends over 16 amino acids. The CDR3 DNA reads TGTGCCACAAAGGGGACCAGCGGGGGCCTATCAGGGGAGCTGTTTTTT. It translates to CATKGTSGGLSGELFF.

V and J are TRBV4-3 and TRBJ1-6, with no clear D. Germline CDR1 reads LGHNA; CDR2 reads YSLEER. The CDR3 consists of 16 residues. Trimming took off 1 base at V and 9 bases at J, with 16 bases between the two ends. The CDR3 coding sequence is TGCGCCAGCAGCCAAGGGTTCGGGGTTTTAGGTTCACCCCTCCACTTT. It codes for CASSQGFGVLGSPLHF.

The V call is TRBV19, the J call TRBJ2-7; TRBD1 is a possible D gene (5 bases). CDR1 is LNHDA and CDR2 is SQIVND in the germline V gene (reference sequence). The CDR3 loop spans 15 amino acids. V was clipped by 3 bases and J by 0 bases, with 12 bases between them. The CDR3 sequence is CASSIPRGGSYEQYF. The CDR3 region has the DNA TGTGCCAGTAGTATCCCAAGGGGCGGCTCCTACGAGCAGTACTTC.

A single count supports this clone. This chain uses TRBV19 with TRBJ2-3; TRBD1 agrees at 8 bases. Germline V lookup: CDR1 LNHDA, CDR2 SQIVND (reference sequence). V was clipped by 6 bases and J by 0 bases; unmatched bases: 2. The CDR3 is made up of 14 amino acids. DNA of the CDR3: TGTGCCAGTAGCGACAGGGGAAGCACAGATACGCAGTATTTT. It encodes CASSDRGSTDTQYF.

V is TRBV11-2 and J is TRBJ2-1; the D gene is possibly TRBD1 (5 bases). This CDR3 spans 19 amino acids. Trimming pared 4 bases from V and 5 bases from J, leaving 27 bases between. CDR1 and CDR2 from the germline V gene are SGHAT and FQNNGV. The CDR3 bases are TGTGCCAGCAGCTCTAGGTCCGACTGGACAAGTATGGTACACAATGAGCAGTTCTTC. Encoded protein: CASSSRSDWTSMVHNEQFF. The full variable domain, in which reference TRBV11-2 and TRBJ2-1 provide the parts outside the CDR3, is EAGVAQSPRYKIIEKRQSVAFWCNPISGHATLYWYQQILGQGPKLLIQFQNNGVVDDSQLPKDRFSAERLKGVDSTLKIQPAKLEDSAVYLCASSSRSDWTSMVHNEQFFGPGTRLTVL.

For the CDR3, the DNA is TGTGCCAGCAGCTTAGTCCGAGGAGGGAATCAGCCCCAGCATTTT. The encoded protein is CASSLVRGGNQPQHF. This rearrangement joins TRBV7-2 to TRBJ1-5; D gene uncertain. V was clipped by 1 base and J by 4 bases, with 11 bases between them. The germline CDR1 and CDR2 sequences are SGHTA and FQGNSA. The CDR3 spans 15 residues.

This sequence joins TRBV19 and TRBJ1-5; D unclear. The CDR3 has 13 residues. Per germline, CDR1 LNHDA and CDR2 SQIVND (reference sequence). V was trimmed by 8 bases and J by 3 bases, leaving 11 bases between them. In DNA, the CDR3 is TGTGCCAGTGGACTCTTAAACAATCAGCCCCAGCATTTT. It specifies CASGLLNNQPQHF.

The sample holds a few counts of this clone. The V gene is TRBV30, the J gene TRBJ1-1; D gene unclear. CDR3 length: 13 amino acids. Trimming shortened V by 0 bases and J by 1 base, and 6 bases separated the two germline ends. Per the germline V gene, CDR1 is GTSNPN and CDR2 is SVGIG (reference sequence). The CDR3 nucleotides read TGTGCCTGGAGTGTACGACAGAACACTGAAGCTTTCTTT. The encoded protein is CAWSVRQNTEAFF.

The chain recombines TRBV7-9 with TRBJ1-1; no clear D. CDR1 is SEHNR, CDR2 FQNEAQ, per germline (reference sequence). Trimming left V 6 bases short and J 0 bases short, with 11 bases between. The CDR3 is 14 amino acids. DNA for the CDR3: TGTGCCAGCAGTTACGACACATTGAACACTGAAGCTTTCTTT. Translating it yields CASSYDTLNTEAFF.

The V call is TRBV6-5, the J call TRBJ1-2, with 8 bases identical to TRBD1. The CDR3 contains 14 residues. Trimming cost V 6 bases and J 0 bases; bases outside gene matches: 3. In germline, CDR1 is MNHEY, CDR2 SVGAGI. The CDR3 DNA follows: TGTGCCAGCAGGAGACAGGGGACTAACTATGGCTACACCTTC. The encoded protein is CASRRQGTNYGYTF.

As DNA, the CDR3 is TGCGCCAGCAGCCAGGGACAGGGCGGCTACAATGAGCAGTTCTTC. This translates into CASSQGQGGYNEQFF. This sequence joins TRBV4-3 and TRBJ2-1; TRBD1 matches at 9 bases. The V and J ends lost 3 bases and 3 bases, in that order; junction bases with no gene match: 3. The germline V gene has CDR1 LGHNA and CDR2 YSLEER. This CDR3 has 15 amino acids.

V gene TRBV3-1 (or the pseudogene TRBV3-2) combines with J gene TRBJ2-1; TRBD2 aligns across 9 bases. Losses at the gene ends were 3 bases for V and 7 bases for J; bases not matched to a gene: 13. The CDR3 is 17 residues long. Germline-derived CDR1 and CDR2 are LGHDT and YNNKEL (reference sequence). CDR3 bases: TGTGCCAGCAGCCAGCCCTGGCGTAGCGGGAGTCCGAATGAGCAGTTCTTC. This translates into CASSQPWRSGSPNEQFF.

The chain uses TRBV27 and TRBJ2-7; no clear D gene. The CDR3 covers 13 residues. The ends were cut back, 3 bases at V and 2 bases at J, with 8 bases in the middle. Germline V gene data show CDR1 as MNHEY and CDR2 as SMNVEV (reference sequence). In DNA, the CDR3 is TGTGCCAGCAGTTTGGCCATAACCTACGAGCAGTACTTC. Residues: CASSLAITYEQYF.

The J gene is TRBJ1-6, the V gene TRBV28, with 9 bases identical to TRBD1. V was pared by 6 bases and J by 6 bases, with 9 bases of the junction left unmatched. Germline V gene sequence: CDR1 MDHEN, CDR2 SYDVKM. The CDR3 is 16 amino acids. The CDR3 is CASRWGQGTTNSPLHF. DNA for the CDR3: TGTGCCAGCAGATGGGGACAGGGAACGACTAATTCACCCCTCCACTTT.

The rearrangement joins TRBV7-2 to TRBJ1-1; TRBD1 matches 9 bases. Germline V gene sequence: CDR1 SGHTA, CDR2 FQGNSA. The length of the CDR3 is 14 residues. Trimming cost V 5 bases and J 5 bases; bases outside gene matches: 6. This CDR3 reads CASSTRQGGTEAFF. DNA for the CDR3: TGTGCCAGCAGCACCCGACAGGGGGGGACTGAAGCTTTCTTT.

This chain connects TRBV6-2 or TRBV6-3 to TRBJ2-1; TRBD1 matches 8 bases. The V segment lost 2 bases and the J segment 4 bases; nucleotides outside the gene matches: 4. CDR1 and CDR2 from the germline V gene are MNHEY and SVGEGT. The CDR3 extends over 15 amino acids. The CDR3 here is CASSYGQGAYNEQFF. The CDR3 DNA reads TGTGCCAGCAGTTACGGTCAGGGGGCGTACAATGAGCAGTTCTTC.

The rearrangement links TRBV6-5 to TRBJ2-7, with TRBD2 as a possible D gene (7 bases). Germline loops: CDR1 MNHEY, CDR2 SVGAGI. There are 14 residues in the CDR3. V lost 2 bases to trimming and J lost 3 bases, with 11 bases between them. The CDR3 sequence: CASSYGGAGYEQYF. The CDR3, as DNA: TGTGCCAGCAGTTACGGGGGGGCAGGCTACGAGCAGTACTTC.

The chain is built from TRBV4-1 and TRBJ1-1; tentatively, D is TRBD1 (6 bases). The CDR3 is made up of 15 amino acids. V lost 2 bases to trimming and J lost 1 base, with 11 bases between them. Germline CDR1 is MGHRA and CDR2 is YSYEKL. DNA for the CDR3: TGCGCCAGCAGCCAACCCGACAGGAGGAACACTGAAGCTTTCTTT. Translating it yields CASSQPDRRNTEAFF.

The rearrangement uses TRBV24-1 and TRBJ1-1, with 10 bases aligning to TRBD1. The junction had 3 bases not matched to a gene; V was cut back by 2 bases and J by 4 bases. This CDR3 is built from 15 residues. The germline V gene encodes CDR1 KGHDR and CDR2 SFDVKD. The chain's CDR3 is CATSDSRTGGTEAFF. The CDR3 region has the DNA TGTGCCACCAGTGATTCGAGGACAGGGGGCACTGAAGCTTTCTTT.

The chain is built from TRBV6-5 and TRBJ1-6; TRBD1 agrees at 9 bases. The CDR3 spans 15 residues. V dropped 7 bases and J dropped 13; count of bases not matched to a gene: 14. Per the germline V gene, CDR1 is MNHEY and CDR2 is SVGAGI. CDR3 DNA sequence: TGTGCCAGCAATAGCCTCCGGGACAGGGCGGTCCCCCTCCACTTT. It is translated as CASNSLRDRAVPLHF.

This chain links TRBV19 with TRBJ2-4; possible D gene TRBD1, 5 bases. This CDR3 spans 13 amino acids. Per the germline V gene, CDR1 is LNHDA and CDR2 is SQIVND (reference sequence). Trimming left V 8 bases short and J 0 bases short, with 8 bases between. This CDR3 reads CASVDRAKNIQYF. CDR3 coding DNA: TGTGCCAGTGTCGACAGAGCCAAAAACATTCAGTACTTC.

This clone is deemed medium-sized. V is TRBV23-1 and J is TRBJ1-6; the D is unclear. TRBV23-1 qualifies as an ORF whose function is uncertain. This CDR3 contains 12 residues. V lost 10 bases and J 7 bases, leaving 11 bases between the germline ends. The CDR3 sequence: CAIEAMNSPLHF. The CDR3 DNA sequence: TGCGCCATAGAAGCTATGAATTCACCCCTCCACTTT.

The chain joins TRBV18 to TRBJ2-5; D is possibly TRBD1 (6 bases). This CDR3 has 13 residues. Trimming removed 3 bases at V and 2 bases at J, with 7 bases between. The germline CDR1 and CDR2 sequences are KGHSH and LQKENI. In DNA, the CDR3 is TGTGCCAGCTCACCCGGGACACAAGAGACCCAGTACTTC. This translates into CASSPGTQETQYF.

The CDR3 DNA reads TGTGCCAGCAGCTTAACTCTAGCGGTAGAGGACACCGGGGAGCTGTTTTTT. Its protein product is CASSLTLAVEDTGELFF. The chain combines TRBV7-2 with TRBJ2-2; 7 positions match TRBD2. The V gene end was trimmed by 2 bases and the J gene end by 3 bases; junction bases not matched to a gene: 9. CDR3 length equals 17 residues. CDR1 SGHTA and CDR2 FQGNSA come from the germline V gene.